Presented here are 14 T cell receptor beta chains from one specimen sequenced in a study of cytomegalovirus exposure and HLA in healthy donors. Clones were sequenced by immunoSEQ multiplex PCR, and TCRdb holds only the in-frame ones, with some missing. Among 68,000 or so clones, roughly nine tenths were seen once, and the ten largest hold 2.5% to 4%. Sequenced sample: PBMCs. All receptors derive from a man younger than 35 in good health and CMV-seronegative.

This sequence joins TRBV5-1 and TRBJ2-1, with D perhaps matching TRBD1 (7 bases). From germline, CDR1 is SGHRS and CDR2 YFSETQ. CDR3 length equals 14 residues. The V and J ends lost 6 bases and 5 bases respectively, with 15 bases between them. The CDR3 protein is CASTQQGRNNEQFF. As DNA, the CDR3 is TGCGCCAGCACCCAACAGGGGAGGAACAATGAGCAGTTCTTC.

The V gene is TRBV29-1, the J gene TRBJ2-7; TRBD1 aligns across 10 bases. V lost 3 bases to trimming and J lost 6 bases; unmatched junction nucleotides: 5. In germline, CDR1 is SQVTM, CDR2 ANQGSEA. This CDR3 has 13 amino acids. CDR3: CSVDWTGGLEQYF. CDR3 bases: TGCAGCGTTGATTGGACAGGGGGTCTCGAGCAGTACTTC.

This clone was counted once. The gene calls are TRBV7-3 and TRBJ2-1; perhaps TRBD2 as D (5 bases). Trimming left V 5 bases short and J 5 bases short, with 16 bases between. This CDR3 region has 15 residues. Germline CDR1 and CDR2: SGHTA and FQGTGA. The CDR3 nucleotides are TGTGCCAGCAGCCCCTATCCACGGGGAGACAATGAGCAGTTCTTC. Amino acids: CASSPYPRGDNEQFF.

This clone was counted a single time. The V call is TRBV6-1, the J call TRBJ1-5; TRBD1 aligns across 8 bases. The J segment lost 5 bases and the V segment lost 9 bases, leaving 9 bases of the junction unmatched. In germline, CDR1 is MNHNS, CDR2 SASEGT. This CDR3 region has 14 residues. This CDR3 reads CASEDRGADQPQHF. The CDR3 DNA follows: TGTGCCAGTGAAGACAGGGGCGCAGATCAGCCCCAGCATTTT.

In DNA, the CDR3 is TGTGCCACCGGACAGCCAAGAAGGGGTGAAAAACTGTTTTTT. Residues: CATGQPRRGEKLFF. The V and J genes are TRBV15 and TRBJ1-4, with D perhaps matching TRBD1 (6 bases). This CDR3 is built from 14 residues. V was trimmed by 8 bases and J by 7 bases, leaving 17 bases between them. The V gene's germline CDR1 is LNHNV and CDR2 YYDKDF (reference sequence).

This chain's CDR3 is CSVGGVRQGNFETQYF. The CDR3 nucleotides are TGCAGCGTTGGAGGGGTGCGACAGGGGAATTTCGAGACCCAGTACTTC. The chain joins TRBV29-1 to TRBJ2-5; 8 bases agree with TRBD1. J lost 5 bases, V lost 4 bases, and 15 bases had no gene match. CDR1 is SQVTM and CDR2 is ANQGSEA in the germline V gene. The CDR3 length is 16 residues.

The chain combines TRBV6-6 with TRBJ1-1; D remains ambiguous. CDR3 length equals 14 residues. Germline CDR1 is MNHNY and CDR2 is SVGAGI (reference sequence). Deletions cut 6 bases from V and 6 bases from J, with 17 bases between. This CDR3 is CASSLLREVSEAFF. The CDR3 region has the DNA TGTGCCAGCAGCCTGCTAAGGGAGGTATCTGAAGCTTTCTTT.

In DNA form, the CDR3 reads TGTGCCAGCAGTTATGACTCAAACACTGAAGCTTTCTTT. Translation gives CASSYDSNTEAFF. The V call is TRBV6-6, the J call TRBJ1-1; the D is unclear. The CDR3 sequence is 13 residues long. Per germline, CDR1 MNHNY and CDR2 SVGAGI (reference sequence). V lost 3 bases and J 2 bases, leaving 7 bases between the germline ends.

The CDR3 DNA sequence: TGTGCCAGCAGTCCCAGGGGTCCGTACGATGGCTACACCTTC. Encoded protein: CASSPRGPYDGYTF. V is TRBV27 and J is TRBJ1-2; possible D gene TRBD1, 6 bases. V lost 5 bases to trimming and J lost 6 bases, with 16 bases between them. Germline V lookup: CDR1 MNHEY, CDR2 SMNVEV (reference sequence). The CDR3 contains 14 residues.

The V and J genes are TRBV6-4 and TRBJ2-1, with 7 bases lining up with TRBD2. V was pared by 7 bases and J by 7 bases, with 13 bases of the junction left unmatched. CDR1 and CDR2 from the germline V gene are MRHNA and SNTAGT. CDR3 size: 15 residues. CDR3 bases: TGTGCCAGCAATCAAATAGCGGGCGCGGGTAATGAGCAGTTCTTC. Its translation: CASNQIAGAGNEQFF.

The chain has TRBV29-1 and TRBJ1-1, with D perhaps matching TRBD1 (6 bases). CDR3 length: 14 amino acids. V was trimmed by 2 bases and J by 7 bases, leaving 17 bases between them. Germline CDR1 SQVTM, CDR2 ANQGSEA. The CDR3 coding sequence is TGCAGCGTTGAACCTAACAGGGCAACTGGTGAAGCTTTCTTT. Amino acid sequence: CSVEPNRATGEAFF.

The gene calls are TRBV27 and TRBJ2-1; possibly TRBD2 for D (5 bases). V lost 5 bases to trimming and J lost 0 bases, with 11 bases between them. CDR3 length equals 15 residues. Per the germline V gene, CDR1 is MNHEY and CDR2 is SMNVEV (reference sequence). In DNA, the CDR3 is TGTGCCAGCAGTGAGGGAAGTAACTCCTACAATGAGCAGTTCTTC. Translation gives CASSEGSNSYNEQFF.

The J gene is TRBJ1-2, the V gene TRBV7-2; TRBD1 aligns across 10 bases. V lost 1 base to trimming and J lost 7 bases; unmatched junction nucleotides: 15. The CDR3 is 18 residues long. From germline, CDR1 is SGHTA and CDR2 FQGNSA. CDR3 DNA sequence: TGTGCCAGCAGCTTAGGCGTCGGGGGCGACAGGGGGCGAAGTGGCTACACCTTC. Translated, it gives CASSLGVGGDRGRSGYTF. Full variable domain (remainder filled in from reference TRBV7-2 and TRBJ1-2): GAGVSQSPSNKVTEKGKDVELRCDPISGHTALYWYRQSLGQGLEFLIYFQGNSAPDKSGLPSDRFSAERTGGSVSTLTIQRTQQEDSAVYLCASSLGVGGDRGRSGYTFGSGTRLTVV.

V usage is TRBV27 and J usage is TRBJ1-5; possible D gene TRBD1, 5 bases. From germline, CDR1 is MNHEY and CDR2 SMNVEV (reference sequence). V lost 3 bases, J lost 5 bases, and 17 bases lay in between. CDR3 length: 16 amino acids. The CDR3 sequence is CASSFSAGESDQPQHF. In DNA form, the CDR3 reads TGTGCCAGCAGTTTTAGCGCGGGGGAAAGCGATCAGCCCCAGCATTTT.